These 20 T cell receptor beta chains were all obtained from the same sample, sequenced in a study of shared clonotypes between healthy human individuals. The repertoire was sequenced with immunoSEQ multiplex PCR; TCRdb's copy has only in-frame clones and lacks some. The data hold 850,000 to 1,200,000 clones, with approximately 72% observed a single time. Sequencing was carried out using memory CD4+ T cells sorted from blood. Subset described: CD45RA-negative fraction. The receptors derive from a man aged 18 to 30 in good health.

With respect to this clone: Other DNA sequences in this specimen translate into the identical CDR3. The genes are TRBV2 and TRBJ1-1; D call uncertain. The V end was cut by 2 bases, the J end by 0 bases, with 7 bases between. Germline CDR1 is SNHLY and CDR2 is FYNNEI. The length of the CDR3 is 14 residues. CDR3 nucleotides: TGTGCCAGCAGTGAACTAGGGTTGAACACTGAAGCTTTCTTT. Residues: CASSELGLNTEAFF. Based on the CDR3 plus reference TRBV2 and TRBJ1-1, the full variable domain is EPEVTQTPSHQVTQMGQEVILRCVPISNHLYFYWYRQILGQKVEFLVSFYNNEISEKSEIFDDQFSVERPDGSNFTLKIRSTKLEDSAMYFCASSELGLNTEAFFGQGTRLTVV.

This chain uses TRBV30 with TRBJ2-7; 7 nucleotides agree with TRBD2. V lost 3 bases and J lost 4; bases outside the gene matches: 9. Germline V lookup: CDR1 GTSNPN, CDR2 SVGIG (reference sequence). The CDR3 length is 14 residues. CDR3 protein: CAWSLGGPPYEQYF. DNA for the CDR3: TGTGCCTGGAGCTTGGGAGGGCCCCCTTACGAGCAGTACTTC.

The V call is TRBV11-2, the J call TRBJ2-5; D uncertain. The CDR3 has 14 amino acids. Trimming cost V 4 bases and J 0 bases, with 9 bases left between them. The germline gives CDR1 SGHAT, CDR2 FQNNGV. The CDR3 region is CASSSQRYQETQYF. Here the CDR3 DNA reads TGTGCCAGCAGCTCCCAGAGATACCAAGAGACCCAGTACTTC.

The V call is TRBV30, the J call TRBJ2-7; D is uncertain. V lost 4 bases and J lost 4, with 14 bases in between. Per germline, CDR1 GTSNPN and CDR2 SVGIG (reference sequence). The CDR3 contains 13 residues. The CDR3 is CAWTRLEGYEQYF. DNA for the CDR3: TGTGCCTGGACTCGGCTCGAAGGATACGAGCAGTACTTC.

The chain recombines TRBV7-2 with TRBJ2-2; 8 nucleotides align to TRBD1. V was clipped by 6 bases and J by 1 base; unmatched bases: 10. Germline V gene sequence: CDR1 SGHTA, CDR2 FQGNSA. The CDR3 contains 17 residues. CDR3 DNA sequence: TGTGCCAGCAGACCGTCGACCGGGACAGGGAACACCGGGGAGCTGTTTTTT. Its translation is CASRPSTGTGNTGELFF.

The genes are TRBV30 and TRBJ2-1; D is undetermined. Germline CDR1 is GTSNPN and CDR2 is SVGIG (reference sequence). Deletions cut 4 bases from V and 0 bases from J, with 10 bases between. The CDR3 totals 14 residues. The CDR3 loop is CAWNPGSSYNEQFF. In DNA form, the CDR3 reads TGTGCCTGGAATCCGGGTAGCTCCTACAATGAGCAGTTCTTC.

The rearrangement links TRBV19 to TRBJ1-1, with TRBD1 as a possible D gene (6 bases). CDR3 length equals 14 residues. Germline V CDR1 and CDR2: LNHDA, SQIVND (reference sequence). Trimming cost V 3 bases and J 6 bases, with 14 bases left between them. CDR3 in amino acids: CASSIMGAAAEAFF. In DNA form, the CDR3 reads TGTGCCAGTAGTATTATGGGGGCGGCGGCTGAAGCTTTCTTT.

The rearrangement joins TRBV2 to TRBJ2-4, with a weak D call TRBD1 (5 bases). CDR1 is SNHLY, CDR2 FYNNEI, per germline. The CDR3 is 14 residues long. V was shortened by 6 bases and J by 1 base, with 10 bases between the two germline ends. In nucleotides, the CDR3 is TGTGCCAGCAGGACAGCAACTGCCAAAAACATTCAGTACTTC. As protein: CASRTATAKNIQYF.

The chain links TRBV28 to TRBJ2-1; 8 bases are shared with TRBD1. Trimming cost V 5 bases and J 8 bases; bases outside gene matches: 8. CDR1 is MDHEN and CDR2 is SYDVKM in the germline V gene. This CDR3 region has 14 residues. In DNA form, the CDR3 reads TGTGCCAGCAGTACAGGGGGACCCCGACATGAGCAGTTCTTC. It codes for CASSTGGPRHEQFF.

Note on this clone: A much larger clonotype is one base distant, so this may be a read error. The V gene is TRBV5-4, the J gene TRBJ2-5; D ambiguous. Germline V gene sequence: CDR1 SGHNT, CDR2 YYREEE (reference sequence). This CDR3 has 13 residues. V was pared by 2 bases and J by 5 bases, with 10 bases between. The CDR3 sequence is CASSFYGLETQYF. CDR3 nucleotide sequence: TGTGCCAGCAGCTTTTACGGCTTGGAGACCCAGTACTTC.

In this sample, this clone turned up many times. The same CDR3 arises from other DNA sequences in this sample as well. The chain has TRBV2 and TRBJ1-1; D is undetermined. This CDR3 has 11 residues. The V gene lost 4 bases and the J gene lost 3 bases, with 3 bases spanning the gap. Germline values: CDR1 SNHLY, CDR2 FYNNEI. CDR3 protein: CASSVDTEAFF. The CDR3 DNA reads TGTGCCAGCAGTGTGGACACTGAAGCTTTCTTT.

The CDR3 DNA is TGTGCCAGCACCTTGGGGGGACTAGCGGGACTTACATACGAGCAGTACTTC. Its protein is CASTLGGLAGLTYEQYF. The chain couples TRBV28 to TRBJ2-7, with 13 bases matching TRBD2. Germline lookup yields CDR1 MDHEN and CDR2 SYDVKM. The trim removed 7 bases at V and 4 bases at J, leaving 13 bases unmatched. The CDR3 contains 17 residues.

The J gene is TRBJ1-2, the V gene TRBV27; maybe TRBD1 (5 bases). With 4 bases removed from V and 0 bases from J, the gap between germline ends came to 12 bases. The CDR3 contains 15 residues. The germline V gene encodes CDR1 MNHEY and CDR2 SMNVEV (reference sequence). CDR3 DNA: TGTGCCAGCAGTTCCCCAGGGCAAGCTAACTATGGCTACACCTTC. It is translated as CASSSPGQANYGYTF.

The chain links TRBV12-2 to TRBJ1-1; the D segment call TRBD1 is taken from the table without a DNA check. TRBV12-2 is a pseudogene segment. The CDR3 runs to 16 residues. The CDR3 here is CASRLGGLDMNTEAFF. In nucleotides, the CDR3 is TGTGCAAGTCGCTTAGGGGGCCTAGATATGAACACTGAAGCTTTCTTT.

The J gene is TRBJ1-2, the V gene TRBV19; 8 bases fit TRBD1. V dropped 4 bases and J dropped 4; count of bases not matched to a gene: 8. This CDR3 is 15 amino acids long. Per germline, CDR1 LNHDA and CDR2 SQIVND (reference sequence). CDR3 coding DNA: TGTGCCAGTAGTACCAGACAGGGGCCCAGCTATGGCTACACCTTC. It codes for CASSTRQGPSYGYTF.

This clone was detected a few times. The chain couples TRBV10-3 to TRBJ1-6, with TRBD1 matching 8 bases. The CDR3 has 15 residues. J lost 10 bases, V lost 1 base, and 6 bases had no gene match. Germline CDR1 reads ENHRY; CDR2 reads SYGVKD. This CDR3 is CAISEYGQGTSPLHF. Here the CDR3 DNA reads TGTGCCATCAGTGAGTACGGACAGGGAACCTCACCCCTCCACTTT.

The CDR3 protein is CASNIFTEAFF. The CDR3 DNA reads TGTGCCAGCAACATTTTCACTGAAGCTTTCTTT. The chain combines TRBV2 with TRBJ1-1, with unresolved D. CDR1 and CDR2 from the germline V gene are SNHLY and FYNNEI. The CDR3 extends over 11 amino acids. V dropped 7 bases and J dropped 4 bases, with 7 bases sitting between them.

This chain joins TRBV11-2 and TRBJ2-3; a weak D match, TRBD1 (5 bases). CDR3 length: 16 residues. Germline CDR1 reads SGHAT; CDR2 reads FQNNGV. V shed 5 bases and J shed 2 bases, with 17 bases lying between them. Here the CDR3 DNA reads TGTGCCAGCAGCCTTAGTGGGGCCAGGGCCACAGATACGCAGTATTTT. Its translation: CASSLSGARATDTQYF.

The chain recombines TRBV19 with TRBJ2-4, with 9 bases that match TRBD1. Germline CDR1 and CDR2: LNHDA and SQIVND (reference sequence). The J segment lost 7 bases and the V segment lost 5 bases, leaving 6 bases of the junction unmatched. The CDR3 covers 14 residues. The CDR3 is CASSATGTGNIQYF. CDR3 nucleotide sequence: TGTGCCAGTAGTGCAACCGGGACAGGGAACATTCAGTACTTC. Looking up the rest from reference TRBV19 and TRBJ2-4 gives the full variable domain: DGGITQSPKYLFRKEGQNVTLSCEQNLNHDAMYWYRQDPGQGLRLIYYSQIVNDFQKGDIAEGYSVSREKKESFPLTVTSAQKNPTAFYLCASSATGTGNIQYFGAGTRLSVL.

J is TRBJ1-3 and V is TRBV18; a weak D match, TRBD1 (5 bases). The CDR3 totals 14 residues. V shed 6 bases and J shed 3 bases, with 12 bases lying between them. Germline V gene lookup returns CDR1 KGHSH and CDR2 LQKENI. The chain's CDR3 is CASSPRDGGNTIYF. For the CDR3, the DNA is TGTGCCAGCTCCCCCCGGGACGGTGGAAACACCATATATTTT.